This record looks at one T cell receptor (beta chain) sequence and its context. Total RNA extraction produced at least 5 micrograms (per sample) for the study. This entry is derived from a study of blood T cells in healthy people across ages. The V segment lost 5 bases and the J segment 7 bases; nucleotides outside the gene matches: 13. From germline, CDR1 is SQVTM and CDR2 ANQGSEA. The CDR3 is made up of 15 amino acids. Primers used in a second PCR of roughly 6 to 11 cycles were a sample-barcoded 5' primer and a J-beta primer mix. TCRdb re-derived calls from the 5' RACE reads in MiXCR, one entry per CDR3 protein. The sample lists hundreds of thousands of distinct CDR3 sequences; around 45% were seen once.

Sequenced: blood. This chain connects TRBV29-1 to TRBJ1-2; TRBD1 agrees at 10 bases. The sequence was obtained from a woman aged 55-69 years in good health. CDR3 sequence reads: CSVTGWDRGLPGYTF. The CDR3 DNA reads TGCAGCGTTACGGGCTGGGACAGGGGACTACCTGGCTACACCTTC.